Following are 9 T cell receptor beta chains from one sample sequenced in a study of response to subunit inactivated influenza vaccine (dated by TCRdb to 2017 to 2018). The library came from RT-PCR. Instrument used: Illumina HiSeq 2500. TCRdb reran the public reads through fastp at Q25 and MiXCR, keeping productive beta chains. Here each entry gathers all rows of one CDR3 protein and keeps the most common genes and DNA. Counted in this sample were hundreds of thousands of distinct CDR3 sequences; approximately 13% of them appeared once. The top ten hold 5.5% to 7% of the sample. Sequencing was performed on PBMCs from blood, taken roughly 15 days before vaccination. Receptor source: a man aged 45 to 65 who received an inactivated influenza vaccine. Donor details come from another sample of the same person, matched by shared clones.

The CDR3: CASSSTGRTSNTGELFF. CDR3 nucleotides: TGTGCCAGCAGCTCGACAGGTCGAACCTCGAACACCGGGGAGCTGTTTTTT. The chain has TRBV13 and TRBJ2-2; D perhaps matches TRBD1 (6 bases). This CDR3 is built from 17 residues. The V end lost 4 bases, the J end lost 0 bases, and 15 bases lay between the germline ends. Germline CDR1 PRHDT, CDR2 FYEKMQ (reference sequence).

Only a few counts were recorded for this clonotype. This CDR3 is CATSRPTGLAPTLGELFF. The DNA of the CDR3 is TGTGCCACCAGCAGACCTACAGGACTAGCGCCGACCTTAGGGGAGCTGTTTTTT. The gene calls are TRBV15 and TRBJ2-2; 9 nucleotides line up with TRBD2. Trimming took 2 bases from V and 8 from J; bases not matched to a gene: 15. This CDR3 has 18 amino acids. Per the germline V gene, CDR1 is LNHNV and CDR2 is YYDKDF (reference sequence).

On this clonotype: This may come from a read error, since a much larger clone is one base off. For the CDR3, the DNA is TGTGCCAGCAGCCAAGATAGAATAACAACTGGGACCCCCGAAAAGACCCAGTACTTC. This gives the protein CASSQDRITTGTPEKTQYF. The chain couples TRBV4-2 to TRBJ2-5, with D possibly being TRBD1 or TRBD2 (5 bases each). CDR3 size: 19 residues. V was pared by 0 bases and J by 6 bases, with 26 bases between. Germline assignment: CDR1 LGHNA and CDR2 YNFKEQ.

V usage is TRBV5-3 and J usage is TRBJ1-2; D not certain. TRBV5-3 is an ORF; its function is uncertain. V was clipped by 1 base and J by 6 bases, with 16 bases between them. The length of the CDR3 is 15 residues. In nucleotides, the CDR3 is TGTGCCAGAAGCTTGAACGTTCGGGCAGAGAATGGCTACACCTTC. It is translated as CARSLNVRAENGYTF.

This clonotype was seen only a few times. V is TRBV6-2 or TRBV6-3 and J is TRBJ2-1; 15 positions match TRBD2. CDR3 size: 15 residues. Germline loops: CDR1 MNHEY, CDR2 SVGEGT. J gave up 9 bases and V 6 bases, and 6 bases lay outside the gene matches. This CDR3 reads CASSLGLAGGPEQFF. The CDR3 bases are TGTGCCAGCAGCCTCGGACTAGCGGGAGGGCCTGAGCAGTTCTTC.

The sample holds a few counts of this clonotype. The rearrangement joins TRBV19 to TRBJ1-6; no reliable D call. The germline CDR1 and CDR2 sequences are LNHDA and SQIVND (reference sequence). The V end lost 3 bases, the J end lost 7 bases, and 13 bases lay between the germline ends. The CDR3 runs 15 residues. CDR3 nucleotides: TGTGCCAGTAGTATTTCGGATTCCCCGAATTCACCCCTCCACTTT. It codes for CASSISDSPNSPLHF. Using reference TRBV19 and TRBJ1-6 for the parts outside the CDR3, the full variable domain is DGGITQSPKYLFRKEGQNVTLSCEQNLNHDAMYWYRQDPGQGLRLIYYSQIVNDFQKGDIAEGYSVSREKKESFPLTVTSAQKNPTAFYLCASSISDSPNSPLHFGNGTRLTVT.

This rearrangement joins TRBV4-2 to TRBJ1-1; 10 bases fit TRBD1. Per the germline V gene, CDR1 is LGHNA and CDR2 is YNFKEQ. With 5 bases clipped from V and 7 bases from J, the junction kept 13 bases outside the gene matches. The CDR3 totals 16 residues. CDR3 in DNA: TGTGCCAGCAGCGTCCGGGACAGGGGAGGAAGTCATGAAGCTTTCTTT. Its protein is CASSVRDRGGSHEAFF.

This rearrangement joins TRBV6-5 to TRBJ1-1; D gene unclear. The germline V gene encodes CDR1 MNHEY and CDR2 SVGAGI. The length of the CDR3 is 15 residues. The ends were cut back, 3 bases at V and 3 bases at J, with 14 bases in the middle. CDR3 sequence: CASSYDSGRDTEAFF. The CDR3 coding sequence is TGTGCCAGCAGTTATGATTCGGGCCGGGACACTGAAGCTTTCTTT.

This clonotype was observed a handful of times. This chain links TRBV12-3 or TRBV12-4 with TRBJ2-7; 7 positions agree with TRBD1. This CDR3 has 17 residues. The V and J ends lost 5 bases and 4 bases, in that order; junction bases with no gene match: 17. The CDR3 DNA reads TGTGCCAGCAGTCCGGGGACAGCCTTCCCCTTAATTTACGAGCAGTACTTC. Amino acids: CASSPGTAFPLIYEQYF.